The 18 T cell receptor beta chains given below trace back to one sample, sequenced in a study of T cells expressing NK-cell markers (dated by TCRdb to about 2020). Preparation of the library involved 5' RACE. TCRdb records Illumina HiSeq 2000 as the sequencer. Following TCRdb reprocessing, every CDR3 protein sequence forms one entry, and DNA is not provided. The sample's own table lists roughly 23,000 distinct CDR3 sequences. The leading ten clones occupy around 50% of the sample. Sequencing input: blood T cells: a sorted CD56 or NKG2C T cell subset, CD4+ or CD8+ T cells, or bulk PBMC T cells (not recorded which). The receptors were gathered from a man aged 18-75 years in good health.

The genes are TRBV19 and TRBJ2-2; the TRBD1 assignment by TCRdb is unverifiable without DNA. This CDR3 comprises 16 residues. From germline, CDR1 is LNHDA and CDR2 SQIVND (reference sequence). CDR3 sequence: CASSIVGGEIAGELFF.

The chain has TRBV6-1 and TRBJ1-6. The CDR3 consists of 13 residues. Germline CDR1 MNHNS, CDR2 SASEGT. CDR3 region: CASSEASNSPLHF.

The V call is TRBV25-1, the J call TRBJ2-1; TCRdb proposes TRBD2, but this gene call is untestable without DNA. Germline CDR1 MGHDK, CDR2 SYGVNS. The CDR3 is made up of 19 amino acids. CDR3 residues: CASSSVAGGPETPYNEQFF. Variable domain in full (rest from reference TRBV25-1 and TRBJ2-1): EADIYQTPRYLVIGTGKKITLECSQTMGHDKMYWYQQDPGMELHLIHYSYGVNSTEKGDLSSESTVSRIRTEHFPLTLESARPSHTSQYLCASSSVAGGPETPYNEQFFGPGTRLTVL.

The chain couples TRBV27 to TRBJ2-7; the TRBD1 assignment by TCRdb is unverifiable without DNA. The CDR3 runs to 14 residues. The V gene's germline CDR1 is MNHEY and CDR2 SMNVEV (reference sequence). CDR3 loop: CASSLWSGGYEQYF.

V gene TRBV6-1 combines with J gene TRBJ2-7; the TCRdb call, TRBD2, lacks DNA for checking. The length of the CDR3 is 13 residues. Germline CDR1 is MNHNS and CDR2 is SASEGT. This chain's CDR3 is CASSARRGREQYF.

This chain uses TRBV5-1 with TRBJ2-5; the TCRdb D gene call, TRBD1, has no DNA to confirm it. The CDR3 consists of 15 residues. CDR1 and CDR2 (germline): SGHRS, YFSETQ. CDR3 residues: CASSNGQGYQETQYF.

The chain couples TRBV19 to TRBJ1-6; TCRdb calls TRBD1, which cannot be checked without DNA. There are 14 residues in the CDR3. Germline CDR1 is LNHDA and CDR2 is SQIVND (reference sequence). CDR3 in amino acids: CASSHGQFNSPLHF.

The chain couples TRBV5-6 to TRBJ2-5; TCRdb's assignment of TRBD2 cannot be checked, as there is no DNA. The germline gives CDR1 SGHDT, CDR2 YYEEEE. The CDR3 is made up of 14 amino acids. This CDR3 reads CASSLWLARETQYF. Complete variable domain (other parts from reference TRBV5-6 and TRBJ2-5): DAGVTQSPTHLIKTRGQQVTLRCSPKSGHDTVSWYQQALGQGPQFIFQYYEEEERQRGNFPDRFSGHQFPNYSSELNVNALLLGDSALYLCASSLWLARETQYFGPGTRLLVL.

This chain joins TRBV13 and TRBJ2-7. Germline-derived CDR1 and CDR2 are PRHDT and FYEKMQ (reference sequence). The CDR3 totals 13 residues. The CDR3: CASSLGVTYEQYF.

The rearrangement joins TRBV9 to TRBJ2-5; absent DNA, TCRdb's TRBD1 call cannot be checked. The CDR3 is made up of 15 amino acids. The germline gives CDR1 SGDLS, CDR2 YYNGEE. The CDR3 protein is CASSVQGMPGETQYF.

This sequence joins TRBV7-9 and TRBJ2-7; lacking DNA, the TRBD1 call made by TCRdb goes unchecked. CDR1 is SEHNR and CDR2 is FQNEAQ in the germline V gene (reference sequence). This CDR3 has 14 residues. The CDR3 sequence: CASRHWDSSYEQYF.

The rearrangement uses TRBV20-1 and TRBJ2-1; TCRdb returns TRBD2, unconfirmable since there is no DNA. Germline CDR1 reads DFQATT; CDR2 reads SNEGSKA (reference sequence). The CDR3 has 16 amino acids. CDR3 protein: CSARDNWGGGPLEQFF.

The CDR3 reads CASSSRTGLNTEAFF. This rearrangement joins TRBV25-1 to TRBJ1-1; the D call of TRBD1 rests on TCRdb alone, since no DNA is present to check it. The length of the CDR3 is 15 residues. Looked up from germline, CDR1 is MGHDK and CDR2 is SYGVNS.

The chain has TRBV2 and TRBJ1-4. CDR3 length equals 16 residues. Per the germline V gene, CDR1 is SNHLY and CDR2 is FYNNEI. The CDR3 loop reads CASSDHIGFGNEKLFF. Filled out from reference TRBV2 and TRBJ1-4, the complete variable domain reads EPEVTQTPSHQVTQMGQEVILRCVPISNHLYFYWYRQILGQKVEFLVSFYNNEISEKSEIFDDQFSVERPDGSNFTLKIRSTKLEDSAMYFCASSDHIGFGNEKLFFGSGTQLSVL.

The rearrangement uses TRBV24-1 and TRBJ2-1; TCRdb names TRBD1, which stays unverified in the absence of DNA. CDR3 size: 16 residues. Germline V gene sequence: CDR1 KGHDR, CDR2 SFDVKD. CDR3 loop: CATSDLSAQGYNEQFF.

The CDR3: CSVASASLRGGLGELFF. The V and J genes are TRBV29-1 and TRBJ2-2; TCRdb designates TRBD1, a call that cannot be tested without DNA. CDR3 length equals 17 residues. Germline V gene lookup returns CDR1 SQVTM and CDR2 ANQGSEA.

The chain links TRBV18 to TRBJ2-7; the TCRdb call, TRBD1, lacks DNA for checking. Germline V gene lookup returns CDR1 KGHSH and CDR2 LQKENI. The CDR3 covers 13 residues. CDR3 sequence reads: CASGGTGSYEQYF.

The rearrangement uses TRBV4-1 and TRBJ2-7. Germline V gene data show CDR1 as MGHRA and CDR2 as YSYEKL. The length of the CDR3 is 15 residues. The chain's CDR3 is CASSQDPSAWGEQYF.